The present TCR beta chain was sequenced within a study of T cell responses to AZD1222 COVID-19 vaccine. Findings and limits, study-wide: The breadth and depth of Spike-specific TCRs increased once two AZD1222 doses had been given.

The V gene's germline CDR1 is SGHTS and CDR2 YDEGEE. This CDR3 comprises 16 residues. Trimming cost V 3 bases and J 1 base, with 17 bases left between them. Of note for this clone: Its antigen is still unknown.

Assay used: immunoSEQ multiplex PCR; TCRdb lists only in-frame clones, some missing. The data hold roughly 85,000 clones, with roughly 87% observed a single time. The source was peripheral blood, collected on day 0 of MenACWY control vaccination. The sequence was obtained from an adult in good health. The chain is built from TRBV5-8 and TRBJ2-7; D is possibly TRBD1 (5 bases). The CDR3 sequence: CASSWTTGLSSYEQYF. In DNA, the CDR3 is TGTGCCAGCAGCTGGACCACAGGATTGTCGTCCTACGAGCAGTACTTC.